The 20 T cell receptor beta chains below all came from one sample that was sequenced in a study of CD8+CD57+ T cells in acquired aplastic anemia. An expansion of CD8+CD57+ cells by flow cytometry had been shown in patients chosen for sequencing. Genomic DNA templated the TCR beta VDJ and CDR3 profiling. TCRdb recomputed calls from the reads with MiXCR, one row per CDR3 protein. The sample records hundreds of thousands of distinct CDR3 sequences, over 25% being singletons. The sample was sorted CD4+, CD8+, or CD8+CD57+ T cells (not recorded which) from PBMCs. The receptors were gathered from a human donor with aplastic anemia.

The CDR3 loop is CASSTSGLPDTQYF. Here the CDR3 DNA reads TGTGCCAGCTCCACTAGCGGGCTGCCAGATACGCAGTATTTT. The chain combines TRBV7-4 with TRBJ2-3; 9 bases map to TRBD2. This CDR3 region has 14 residues. Germline CDR1 is SGHVT and CDR2 is SQSDAQ. The V segment lost 8 bases and the J segment 4 bases; nucleotides outside the gene matches: 7.

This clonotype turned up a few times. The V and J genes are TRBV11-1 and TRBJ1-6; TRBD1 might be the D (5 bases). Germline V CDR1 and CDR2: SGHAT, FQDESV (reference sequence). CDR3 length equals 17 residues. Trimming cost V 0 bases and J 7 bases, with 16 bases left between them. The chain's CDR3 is CASSLAYSGARNSPLHF. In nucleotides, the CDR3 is TGTGCCAGCAGCTTAGCGTATTCCGGGGCGAGGAATTCACCCCTCCACTTT.

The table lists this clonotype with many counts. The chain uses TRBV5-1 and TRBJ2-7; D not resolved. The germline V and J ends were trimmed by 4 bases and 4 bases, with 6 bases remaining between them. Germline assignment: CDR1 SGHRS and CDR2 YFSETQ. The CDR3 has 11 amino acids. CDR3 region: CASSAEYEQYF. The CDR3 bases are TGCGCCAGCAGCGCCGAATACGAGCAGTACTTC.

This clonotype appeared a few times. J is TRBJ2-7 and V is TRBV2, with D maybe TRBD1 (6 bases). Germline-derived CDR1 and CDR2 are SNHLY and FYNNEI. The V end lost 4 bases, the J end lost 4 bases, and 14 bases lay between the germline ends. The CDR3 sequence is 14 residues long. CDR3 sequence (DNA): TGTGCCAGCAGTGTCTTACAGGGTGTTTACGAGCAGTACTTC. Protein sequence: CASSVLQGVYEQYF.

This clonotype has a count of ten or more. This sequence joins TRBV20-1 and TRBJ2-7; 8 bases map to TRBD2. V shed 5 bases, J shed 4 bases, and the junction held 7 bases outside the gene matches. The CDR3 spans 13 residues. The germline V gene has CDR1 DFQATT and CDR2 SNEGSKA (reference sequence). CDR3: CSAATSGIYEQYF. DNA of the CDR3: TGCAGTGCTGCAACTAGCGGAATATACGAGCAGTACTTC.

The CDR3 loop reads CASTQSGRGGTDTQYF. CDR3 in DNA: TGCGCCAGCACCCAAAGCGGGAGAGGCGGCACAGATACGCAGTATTTT. This rearrangement joins TRBV5-1 to TRBJ2-3, with 8 nucleotides matching TRBD2. This CDR3 has 16 residues. Germline assignment: CDR1 SGHRS and CDR2 YFSETQ. J was trimmed by 1 base and V by 6 bases; bases with no gene match: 10. Full variable domain (outside the CDR3, taken from reference TRBV5-1 and TRBJ2-3): KAGVTQTPRYLIKTRGQQVTLSCSPISGHRSVSWYQQTPGQGLQFLFEYFSETQRNKGNFPGRFSGRQFSNSRSEMNVSTLELGDSALYLCASTQSGRGGTDTQYFGPGTRLTVL.

CDR3 nucleotides: TGTGCCAGCAGCCTCCTGCCAGGGATAAACACTGAAGCTTTCTTT. This sequence encodes CASSLLPGINTEAFF. J is TRBJ1-1 and V is TRBV7-2, with D perhaps TRBD1 (5 bases). Between the trimmed V and J ends, which lost 5 bases and 2 bases, there was a span of 15 bases. Germline assignment: CDR1 SGHTA and CDR2 FQGNSA. The CDR3 covers 15 residues.

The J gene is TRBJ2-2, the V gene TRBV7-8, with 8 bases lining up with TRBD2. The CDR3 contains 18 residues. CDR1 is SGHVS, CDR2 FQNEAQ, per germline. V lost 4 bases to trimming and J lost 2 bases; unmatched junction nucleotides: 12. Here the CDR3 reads CASSSGLGGRGNTGELFF. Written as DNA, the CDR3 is TGTGCCAGCAGCTCGGGACTAGGTGGTCGAGGAAACACCGGGGAGCTGTTTTTT.

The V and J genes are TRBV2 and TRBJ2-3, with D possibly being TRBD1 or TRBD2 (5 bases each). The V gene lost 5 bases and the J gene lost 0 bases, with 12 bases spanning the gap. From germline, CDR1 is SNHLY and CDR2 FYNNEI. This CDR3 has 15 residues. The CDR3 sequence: CASSPPGPSTDTQYF. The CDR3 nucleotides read TGTGCCAGCAGTCCACCGGGACCGAGCACAGATACGCAGTATTTT.

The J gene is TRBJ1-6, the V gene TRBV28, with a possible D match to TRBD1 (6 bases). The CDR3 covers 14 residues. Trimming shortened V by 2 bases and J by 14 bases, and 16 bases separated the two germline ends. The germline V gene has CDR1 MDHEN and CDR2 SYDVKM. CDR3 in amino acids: CASSLTGFASSLHF. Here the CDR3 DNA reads TGTGCCAGCAGTTTAACAGGGTTTGCCTCTTCCCTCCACTTT.

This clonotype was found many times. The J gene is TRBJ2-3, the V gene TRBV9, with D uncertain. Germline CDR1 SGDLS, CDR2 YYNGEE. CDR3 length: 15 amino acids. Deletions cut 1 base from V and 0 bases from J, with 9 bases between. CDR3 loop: CASSVLRRSTDTQYF. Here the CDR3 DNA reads TGTGCCAGCAGCGTACTGCGGCGAAGCACAGATACGCAGTATTTT.

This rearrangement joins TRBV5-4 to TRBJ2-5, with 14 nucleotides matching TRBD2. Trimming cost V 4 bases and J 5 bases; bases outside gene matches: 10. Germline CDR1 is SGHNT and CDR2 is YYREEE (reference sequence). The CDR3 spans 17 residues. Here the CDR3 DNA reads TGTGCCAGCAGCCGGGGGACTAGCGGGAGTAGTGAGGAGACCCAGTACTTC. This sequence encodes CASSRGTSGSSEETQYF.

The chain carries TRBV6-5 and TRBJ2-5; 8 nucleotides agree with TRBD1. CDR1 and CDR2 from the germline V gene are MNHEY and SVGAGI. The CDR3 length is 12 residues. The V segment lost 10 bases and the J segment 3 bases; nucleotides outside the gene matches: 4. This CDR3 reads CANSDREETQYF. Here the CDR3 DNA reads TGTGCCAACTCGGACAGGGAAGAGACCCAGTACTTC.

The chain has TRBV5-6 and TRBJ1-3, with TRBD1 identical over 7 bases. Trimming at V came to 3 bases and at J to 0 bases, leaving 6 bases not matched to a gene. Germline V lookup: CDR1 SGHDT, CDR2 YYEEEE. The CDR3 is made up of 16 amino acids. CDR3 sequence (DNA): TGTGCCAGCAGCTCGGGACAGCCAGCCTCTGGAAACACCATATATTTT. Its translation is CASSSGQPASGNTIYF.

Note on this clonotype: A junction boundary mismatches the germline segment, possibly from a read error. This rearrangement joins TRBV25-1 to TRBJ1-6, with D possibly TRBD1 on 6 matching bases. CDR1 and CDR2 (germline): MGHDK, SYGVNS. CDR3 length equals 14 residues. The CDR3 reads CPSTQGGSNSPLHF. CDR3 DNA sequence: TGTCCCAGCACCCAAGGGGGATCCAATTCACCCCTCCACTTT.

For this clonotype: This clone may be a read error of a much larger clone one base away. In DNA form, the CDR3 reads TGTGCCAGTAGTCTAGCGGGAATGTCACACACAGGTACGCAGTATTTT. Protein: CASSLAGMSHTGTQYF. The V call is TRBV19, the J call TRBJ2-3; the match to TRBD2 covers 9 bases. The CDR3 extends over 16 amino acids. Per the germline V gene, CDR1 is LNHDA and CDR2 is SQIVND (reference sequence).

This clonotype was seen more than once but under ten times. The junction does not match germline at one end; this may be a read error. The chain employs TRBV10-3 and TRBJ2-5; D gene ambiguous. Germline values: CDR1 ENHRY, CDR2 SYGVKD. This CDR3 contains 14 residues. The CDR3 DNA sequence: TGTGCCAGCAGTTATCTCGCAGCTCAAGAGACCCAGTACTTC. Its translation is CASSYLAAQETQYF.

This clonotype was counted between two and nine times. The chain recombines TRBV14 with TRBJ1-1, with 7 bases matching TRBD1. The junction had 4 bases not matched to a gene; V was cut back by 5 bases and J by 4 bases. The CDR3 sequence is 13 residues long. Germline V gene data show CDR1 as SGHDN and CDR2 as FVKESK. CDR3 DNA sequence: TGTGCCAGCAGCAGTTCAGGGGGCACTGAAGCTTTCTTT. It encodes CASSSSGGTEAFF.

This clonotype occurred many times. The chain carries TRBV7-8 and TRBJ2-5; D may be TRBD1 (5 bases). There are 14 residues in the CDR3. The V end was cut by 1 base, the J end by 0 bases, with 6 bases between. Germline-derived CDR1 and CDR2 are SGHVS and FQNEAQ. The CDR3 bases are TGTGCCAGCAGCTTAGACAGGAACCAAGAGACCCAGTACTTC. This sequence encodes CASSLDRNQETQYF.

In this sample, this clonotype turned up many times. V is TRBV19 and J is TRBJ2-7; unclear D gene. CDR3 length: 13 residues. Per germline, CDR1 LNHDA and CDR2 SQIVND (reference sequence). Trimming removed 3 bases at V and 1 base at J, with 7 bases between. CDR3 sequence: CASSIAESYEQYF. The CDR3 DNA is TGTGCCAGTAGTATTGCAGAGTCCTACGAGCAGTACTTC.